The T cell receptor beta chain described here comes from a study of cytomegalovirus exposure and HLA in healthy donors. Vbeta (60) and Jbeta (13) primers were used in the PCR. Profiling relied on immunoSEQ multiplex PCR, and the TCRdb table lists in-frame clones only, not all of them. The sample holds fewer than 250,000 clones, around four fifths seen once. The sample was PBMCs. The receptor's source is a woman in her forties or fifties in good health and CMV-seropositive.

The CDR3, as DNA: TGCAGCGTTGCAGAGCGGGGGGGCCTCAAAAACATTCAGTACTTC. It encodes CSVAERGGLKNIQYF. The J gene is TRBJ2-4, the V gene TRBV29-1; 10 bases agree with TRBD2. The V gene end was trimmed by 4 bases and the J gene end by 3 bases; junction bases not matched to a gene: 6. The V gene's germline CDR1 is SQVTM and CDR2 ANQGSEA. The length of the CDR3 is 15 residues.